The rows below give T cell receptor beta chains drawn from one sample of a study of T-cell reconstitution after alpha-beta-depleted transplantation in children. MiXCR, run by TCRdb on the PCR reads, gives a single entry per CDR3 protein. The profile shows 450,000 to 500,000 distinct CDR3 sequences, under 15% of them singletons. The sample was PBMCs from the stem cell graft donor, taken from the stem cell graft. The receptors were sampled from a human donor who donated a stem cell graft to a child with combined immunodeficiency. Each CDR3 is given with its conserved first and last residue. The D gene is left open where the match is weak. Clone size, where shown, is once, few, many, or a class for clones that have expanded.

V gene: TRBV28
D gene: TRBD2
clone size: few
J gene: TRBJ2-1
CDR3 protein: CASGTSGVNEQFF
CDR3 DNA: TGTGCCAGCGGGACTAGCGGGGTTAATGAGCAGTTCTTC

V gene: TRBV6-5
D gene: -
clone size: -
J gene: TRBJ2-1
CDR3 protein: CASSYGTGTTYNEQFF
CDR3 DNA: TGTGCCAGCAGTTACGGAACCGGGACAACCTACAATGAGCAGTTCTTC

V gene: TRBV5-1
D gene: -
clone size: many
J gene: TRBJ2-1
CDR3 protein: CASSSPFGGNEQFF
CDR3 DNA: TGCGCCAGCAGCTCACCTTTTGGGGGCAATGAGCAGTTCTTC

V gene: TRBV20-1
D gene: TRBD2
clone size: few
J gene: TRBJ2-3
CDR3 protein: CSASRPSGGTDTQYF
CDR3 DNA: TGCAGTGCTAGTCGGCCTAGCGGGGGTACAGATACGCAGTATTTT

V gene: TRBV29-1
D gene: TRBD1
clone size: -
J gene: TRBJ1-2
CDR3 protein: CSVGQGRDYGYTF
CDR3 DNA: TGCAGCGTTGGACAGGGACGGGACTATGGCTACACCTTC

V gene: TRBV20-1
D gene: -
clone size: -
J gene: TRBJ2-7
CDR3 protein: CSARGKRNYPYEQYF
CDR3 DNA: TGCAGTGCTAGAGGGAAGCGAAACTATCCCTACGAGCAGTACTTC

V gene: TRBV4-2
D gene: -
clone size: few
J gene: TRBJ2-7
CDR3 protein: CASSQRLQGFYEQYF
CDR3 DNA: TGTGCCAGCAGCCAAAGGTTGCAGGGATTCTACGAGCAGTACTTC

V gene: TRBV24-1
D gene: -
clone size: -
J gene: TRBJ2-1
CDR3 protein: CATQDRPGGTAGREQFF
CDR3 DNA: TGTGCCACCCAAGATAGGCCCGGGGGGACAGCCGGGCGTGAGCAGTTCTTC

V gene: TRBV30
D gene: -
clone size: few
J gene: TRBJ2-5
CDR3 protein: CAWTPGIHETQYF
CDR3 DNA: TGTGCCTGGACACCCGGAATCCACGAGACCCAGTACTTC

V gene: TRBV29-1
D gene: TRBD2
clone size: -
J gene: TRBJ2-3
CDR3 protein: CSVSAGTRRIDTQYF
CDR3 DNA: TGCAGCGTCTCCGCTGGGACTAGACGAATAGATACGCAGTATTTT

V gene: TRBV20-1
D gene: -
clone size: -
J gene: TRBJ2-5
CDR3 protein: CSARSDGGVETQYF
CDR3 DNA: TGCAGTGCTAGATCTGACGGGGGTGTGGAGACCCAGTACTTC

V gene: TRBV4-1
D gene: -
clone size: -
J gene: TRBJ2-3
CDR3 protein: CASSQDWGRGVTDTQYF
CDR3 DNA: TGCGCCAGCAGCCAAGATTGGGGGCGCGGTGTCACAGATACGCAGTATTTT

V gene: TRBV12-1
D gene: -
clone size: few
J gene: TRBJ2-7
CDR3 protein: CASSHAECGRNSYEQYF
CDR3 DNA: TGTGCCAGCAGCCACGCCGAGTGCGGGAGGAACTCCTACGAGCAGTACTTC

V gene: TRBV5-1
D gene: -
clone size: few
J gene: TRBJ2-3
CDR3 protein: CASSFDGKITDTQYF
CDR3 DNA: TGCGCCAGCAGCTTCGACGGTAAGATAACAGATACGCAGTATTTT

V gene: TRBV6-5
D gene: -
clone size: many
J gene: TRBJ2-2
CDR3 protein: CASSYGFGTGELFF
CDR3 DNA: TGTGCCAGCAGTTACGGTTTCGGGACCGGGGAGCTGTTTTTT

V gene: TRBV6-6
D gene: -
clone size: few
J gene: TRBJ2-7
CDR3 protein: CASTLEGHEQYF
CDR3 DNA: TGTGCCAGCACCCTAGAGGGGCACGAGCAGTACTTC

V gene: TRBV9
D gene: -
clone size: many
J gene: TRBJ2-1
CDR3 protein: CASSSSPQNYNEQFF
CDR3 DNA: TGTGCCAGCAGCTCATCCCCTCAGAATTACAATGAGCAGTTCTTC

V gene: TRBV5-6
D gene: TRBD2
clone size: -
J gene: TRBJ2-7
CDR3 protein: CASSPGLAGGKYLSYEQYF
CDR3 DNA: TGTGCCAGCAGCCCCGGACTAGCGGGAGGTAAATATCTTTCCTACGAGCAGTACTTC

V gene: TRBV12-3/TRBV12-4
D gene: TRBD2
clone size: many
J gene: TRBJ2-3
CDR3 protein: CASSLEVLAGNTQYF
CDR3 DNA: TGTGCCAGCAGCCTCGAGGTACTAGCGGGGAATACGCAGTATTTT

V gene: TRBV11-1
D gene: TRBD2
clone size: few
J gene: TRBJ2-3
CDR3 protein: CASSHGASGADTQYF
CDR3 DNA: TGTGCCAGCAGCCATGGGGCTAGCGGGGCGGATACGCAGTATTTT

V gene: TRBV27
D gene: -
clone size: -
J gene: TRBJ1-1
CDR3 protein: CASSPLDSNTEAFF
CDR3 DNA: TGTGCCAGCAGTCCCTTAGACTCGAACACTGAAGCTTTCTTT

V gene: TRBV7-3
D gene: -
clone size: few
J gene: TRBJ2-1
CDR3 protein: CASSLNRVDNEQFF
CDR3 DNA: TGTGCCAGCAGCTTAAACAGGGTGGACAATGAGCAGTTCTTC

V gene: TRBV7-2
D gene: TRBD2
clone size: many
J gene: TRBJ2-1
CDR3 protein: CASSPLAGVADEQFF
CDR3 DNA: TGTGCCAGCAGCCCATTAGCGGGGGTCGCGGATGAGCAGTTCTTC

V gene: TRBV29-1
D gene: -
clone size: -
J gene: TRBJ1-1
CDR3 protein: CSVETGYETEAFF
CDR3 DNA: TGCAGCGTCGAAACAGGGTATGAGACTGAAGCTTTCTTT

V gene: TRBV5-1
D gene: TRBD2
clone size: -
J gene: TRBJ2-1
CDR3 protein: CASSSRGGSSYNEQFF
CDR3 DNA: TGCGCCAGCAGCTCCCGTGGCGGGAGCTCCTACAATGAGCAGTTCTTC

V gene: TRBV6-6
D gene: -
clone size: few
J gene: TRBJ2-5
CDR3 protein: CASNGRETQYF
CDR3 DNA: TGTGCCAGCAATGGGCGGGAGACCCAGTACTTC

V gene: TRBV9
D gene: -
clone size: -
J gene: TRBJ2-5
CDR3 protein: CASSFSSNSQETQYF
CDR3 DNA: TGTGCCAGCAGCTTCAGCAGTAACAGTCAAGAGACCCAGTACTTC

V gene: TRBV30
D gene: -
clone size: -
J gene: TRBJ1-1
CDR3 protein: CACGQNPDTEAFF
CDR3 DNA: TGTGCCTGTGGGCAAAATCCGGACACTGAAGCTTTCTTT

V gene: TRBV12-3/TRBV12-4
D gene: -
clone size: few
J gene: TRBJ2-7
CDR3 protein: CASSLYGAGSEQYF
CDR3 DNA: TGTGCCAGCAGTTTGTATGGGGCTGGGAGCGAGCAGTACTTC

V gene: TRBV10-3
D gene: -
clone size: few
J gene: TRBJ1-6
CDR3 protein: CAISESGAGASSPLHF
CDR3 DNA: TGTGCCATCAGTGAGTCCGGGGCGGGGGCCAGTTCACCCCTCCACTTT

V gene: TRBV27
D gene: -
clone size: few
J gene: TRBJ2-4
CDR3 protein: CASSSTGTGTKNIQYF
CDR3 DNA: TGTGCCAGCAGTTCCACAGGGACTGGGACCAAAAACATTCAGTACTTC

V gene: TRBV19
D gene: -
clone size: -
J gene: TRBJ2-5
CDR3 protein: CASSMSGLQETQYF
CDR3 DNA: TGTGCCAGTAGTATGTCAGGGTTACAAGAGACCCAGTACTTC

V gene: TRBV29-1
D gene: -
clone size: many
J gene: TRBJ2-7
CDR3 protein: CSVGYSRTYEQYF
CDR3 DNA: TGCAGCGTTGGGTACAGTAGAACCTACGAGCAGTACTTC

V gene: TRBV7-2
D gene: -
clone size: -
J gene: TRBJ2-3
CDR3 protein: CASSLGTGYADTQYF
CDR3 DNA: TGTGCCAGCAGCCTCGGAACAGGGTACGCAGATACGCAGTATTTT

V gene: TRBV10-3
D gene: -
clone size: -
J gene: TRBJ2-7
CDR3 protein: CAISEIYTQPEPYEQYF
CDR3 DNA: TGTGCCATCAGTGAAATATACACACAGCCAGAGCCCTACGAGCAGTACTTC

V gene: TRBV6-2/TRBV6-3
D gene: TRBD1
clone size: many
J gene: TRBJ1-5
CDR3 protein: CASSYGDRHQPQHF
CDR3 DNA: TGTGCCAGCAGTTACGGGGACAGACATCAGCCCCAGCATTTT

V gene: TRBV12-3/TRBV12-4
D gene: -
clone size: many
J gene: TRBJ2-7
CDR3 protein: CASSLLGRAGEQYF
CDR3 DNA: TGTGCCAGCAGTTTACTGGGACGGGCCGGTGAGCAGTACTTC

V gene: TRBV28
D gene: -
clone size: -
J gene: TRBJ2-7
CDR3 protein: CASSRGPPYEQYF
CDR3 DNA: TGTGCCAGCAGCCGCGGGCCACCCTACGAGCAGTACTTC

V gene: TRBV24-1
D gene: TRBD1
clone size: -
J gene: TRBJ2-3
CDR3 protein: CATSDFSRGRSTDTQYF
CDR3 DNA: TGTGCCACCAGTGATTTTTCCAGGGGGCGATCCACAGATACGCAGTATTTT